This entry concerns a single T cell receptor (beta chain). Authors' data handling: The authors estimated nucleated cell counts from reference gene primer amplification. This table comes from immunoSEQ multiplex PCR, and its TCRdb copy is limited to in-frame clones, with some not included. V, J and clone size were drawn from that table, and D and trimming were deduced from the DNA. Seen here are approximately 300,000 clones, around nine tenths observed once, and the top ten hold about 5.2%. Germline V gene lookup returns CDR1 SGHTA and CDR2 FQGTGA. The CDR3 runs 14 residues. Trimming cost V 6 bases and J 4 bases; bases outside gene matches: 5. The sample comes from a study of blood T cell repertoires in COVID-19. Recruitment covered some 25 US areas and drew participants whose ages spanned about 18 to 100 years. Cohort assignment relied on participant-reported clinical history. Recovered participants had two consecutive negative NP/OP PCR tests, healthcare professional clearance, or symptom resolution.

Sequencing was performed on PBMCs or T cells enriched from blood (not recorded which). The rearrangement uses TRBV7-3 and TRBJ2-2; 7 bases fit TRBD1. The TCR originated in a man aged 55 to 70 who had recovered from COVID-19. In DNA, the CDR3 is TGTGCCAGCAGAAGACAGGGCTCCACCGGGGAGCTGTTTTTT. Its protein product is CASRRQGSTGELFF. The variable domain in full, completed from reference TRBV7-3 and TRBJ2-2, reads GAGVSQTPSNKVTEKGKYVELRCDPISGHTALYWYRQSLGQGPEFLIYFQGTGAADDSGLPNDRFFAVRPEGSVSTLKIQRTERGDSAVYLCASRRQGSTGELFFGEGSRLTVL.